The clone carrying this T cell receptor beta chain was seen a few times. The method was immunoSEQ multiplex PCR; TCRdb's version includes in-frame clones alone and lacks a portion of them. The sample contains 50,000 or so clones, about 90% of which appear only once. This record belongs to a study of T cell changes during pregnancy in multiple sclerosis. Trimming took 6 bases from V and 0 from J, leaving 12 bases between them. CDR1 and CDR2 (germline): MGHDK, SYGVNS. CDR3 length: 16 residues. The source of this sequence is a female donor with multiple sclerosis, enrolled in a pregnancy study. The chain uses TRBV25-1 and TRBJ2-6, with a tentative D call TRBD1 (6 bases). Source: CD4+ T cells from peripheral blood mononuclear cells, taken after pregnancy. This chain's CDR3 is CASSDRQDSGANVLTF. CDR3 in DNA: TGTGCCAGCAGCGACCGACAGGACTCTGGGGCCAACGTCCTGACTTTC.